These 20 T cell receptor beta chains came from one sample sequenced in a study of shared clonotypes between healthy human individuals. Some clones are missing from TCRdb's copy, which holds only in-frame ones; the method was immunoSEQ multiplex PCR. The sample consists of about 680,000 clones, approximately 79% of them appearing once. The source material was memory CD4+ T cells sorted from blood. Stated subset: CD45RA-negative fraction. Source of these receptors: a woman aged 25-40 years in good health.

V usage is TRBV5-3 and J usage is TRBJ2-1, with TRBD2 as a possible D gene (5 bases). TRBV5-3 is sorted into the ORF group, with uncertain function. This CDR3 comprises 15 residues. V dropped 4 bases and J dropped 0 bases, with 11 bases sitting between them. CDR3 in DNA: TGTGCCAGAAGCGGCAGGAGGACCTCCTACAATGAGCAGTTCTTC. Amino acids: CARSGRRTSYNEQFF.

There are a few counts of this clone. V gene TRBV29-1 combines with J gene TRBJ2-7; D might be TRBD1 or TRBD2, each matching 6 bases. CDR1 and CDR2 from the germline V gene are SQVTM and ANQGSEA. V was pared by 7 bases and J by 4 bases, with 23 bases between. This CDR3 spans 15 amino acids. The CDR3, as DNA: TGCAGCGCCAGGACCGGGCCGGGGGCTGGGTACGAGCAGTACTTC. Protein product: CSARTGPGAGYEQYF.

V is TRBV28 and J is TRBJ2-7; possibly TRBD2 for D (6 bases). Germline V gives CDR1 MDHEN, CDR2 SYDVKM. This CDR3 has 13 amino acids. V lost 3 bases and J 5 bases, leaving 11 bases between the germline ends. The CDR3: CASSFAGNDEQYF. In DNA, the CDR3 is TGTGCCAGCAGTTTCGCGGGAAACGACGAGCAGTACTTC.

CDR3 sequence: CASGDSLTTADTQYF. DNA of the CDR3: TGTGCCAGCGGGGACAGCCTCACGACGGCAGATACGCAGTATTTT. This rearrangement joins TRBV2 to TRBJ2-3, with 7 positions matching TRBD1. The junction had 12 bases not matched to a gene; V was cut back by 8 bases and J by 4 bases. Germline lookup yields CDR1 SNHLY and CDR2 FYNNEI. The CDR3 is made up of 15 amino acids.

This chain links TRBV23-1 with TRBJ2-1; D is possibly TRBD2 (6 bases). TRBV23-1 is an open reading frame whose function is uncertain. V was clipped by 0 bases and J by 0 bases, with 6 bases between them. There are 15 residues in the CDR3. This CDR3 reads CASSQSRDSYNEQFF. Here the CDR3 DNA reads TGCGCCAGCAGTCAATCGCGGGACTCCTACAATGAGCAGTTCTTC.

The rearrangement links TRBV5-4 to TRBJ2-7; D might be TRBD2 (6 bases). V was pared by 4 bases and J by 6 bases, with 11 bases between. This CDR3 comprises 12 residues. Looked up from germline, CDR1 is SGHNT and CDR2 is YYREEE (reference sequence). The CDR3 DNA reads as TGTGCCAGCAGCAGCAGGAGGGGCGAGCAGTACTTC. It encodes CASSSRRGEQYF.

The chain combines TRBV19 with TRBJ2-7; 10 nucleotides line up with TRBD1. Germline-derived CDR1 and CDR2 are LNHDA and SQIVND (reference sequence). This CDR3 is 15 amino acids long. V was pared by 6 bases and J by 6 bases, with 11 bases of the junction left unmatched. CDR3: CASRPPGTGAVEQYF. The DNA of the CDR3 is TGTGCCAGTAGGCCTCCCGGGACAGGGGCTGTCGAGCAGTACTTC.

Only one count was recorded for this clone. V is TRBV11-3 and J is TRBJ2-5, with D tentatively TRBD1 or TRBD2 (5 bases each). Germline CDR1 SGHNT, CDR2 YENEEA. The CDR3 extends over 14 amino acids. With 5 bases removed from V and 5 bases from J, the gap between germline ends came to 15 bases. The CDR3 region has the DNA TGTGCCAGCAGCCGGGACGGCGCTGGGGAGACCCAGTACTTC. Protein sequence: CASSRDGAGETQYF.

The chain links TRBV15 to TRBJ1-4; 8 nucleotides line up with TRBD1. The CDR3 sequence is 16 residues long. The J segment lost 8 bases and the V segment lost 4 bases, leaving 12 bases of the junction unmatched. CDR1 and CDR2 from the germline V gene are LNHNV and YYDKDF (reference sequence). The CDR3 here is CATSTAQGQGGEKLFF. The CDR3 nucleotides read TGTGCCACCAGCACTGCGCAAGGACAGGGAGGCGAAAAACTGTTTTTT.

This clone was seen only a few times. V usage is TRBV7-7 and J usage is TRBJ2-2; possible D gene TRBD2, 6 bases. The germline gives CDR1 SSHAT, CDR2 FNYEAQ (reference sequence). Trimming pared 5 bases from V and 7 bases from J, leaving 14 bases between. The CDR3 covers 14 residues. CDR3 residues: CASSKDRGSGELFF. Here the CDR3 DNA reads TGTGCCAGCAGCAAGGATCGGGGGAGCGGGGAGCTGTTTTTT.

The chain uses TRBV27 and TRBJ1-4; D is undetermined. CDR1 MNHEY and CDR2 SMNVEV come from the germline V gene (reference sequence). The CDR3 spans 14 residues. V was clipped by 6 bases and J by 7 bases, with 15 bases between them. CDR3: CASRPDGLGEKLFF. The CDR3 DNA reads as TGTGCCAGCAGACCCGACGGCCTCGGTGAAAAACTGTTTTTT.

This clone was found many times. V is TRBV18 and J is TRBJ2-7, with 8 bases that match TRBD1. Per germline, CDR1 KGHSH and CDR2 LQKENI. This CDR3 spans 14 amino acids. Germline trimming cut 2 bases from V and 7 bases from J; bases unmatched to any gene: 7. The CDR3 region has the DNA TGTGCCAGCTCACCAGCGCAGGGGGCGAGGGAGCAGTACTTC. Translation: CASSPAQGAREQYF.

The rearrangement links TRBV2 to TRBJ1-5; 9 bases agree with TRBD1. The V gene's germline CDR1 is SNHLY and CDR2 FYNNEI. This CDR3 spans 15 amino acids. Unmatched junction bases numbered 10, after V lost 6 bases and J lost 7 bases. As DNA, the CDR3 is TGTGCCAGCAGCGTGACAGGGGGATTAAGACAGCCCCAGCATTTT. It specifies CASSVTGGLRQPQHF.

The gene calls are TRBV4-1 and TRBJ2-5; D perhaps matches TRBD1 (7 bases). Germline CDR1 is MGHRA and CDR2 is YSYEKL. The CDR3 length is 15 residues. Between the trimmed V and J ends, which lost 4 bases and 2 bases, there was a span of 14 bases. The CDR3 is CASSPAGGTQETQYF. CDR3 sequence (DNA): TGCGCCAGCAGCCCGGCAGGGGGGACTCAAGAGACCCAGTACTTC.

This clone was observed a few times. The rearrangement links TRBV7-3 to TRBJ2-2, with D possibly TRBD2 on 6 matching bases. Deletions cut 3 bases from V and 3 bases from J, with 8 bases between. CDR1 and CDR2 from the germline V gene are SGHTA and FQGTGA. The CDR3 runs to 14 residues. In DNA form, the CDR3 reads TGTGCCAGCAGCTTGGACTACTACACCGGGGAGCTGTTTTTT. Its protein product is CASSLDYYTGELFF.

This chain connects TRBV5-1 to TRBJ2-1; 8 bases are shared with TRBD2. The V gene's germline CDR1 is SGHRS and CDR2 YFSETQ. The CDR3 contains 16 residues. V trimming: 1 base; J trimming: 2 bases; junction bases outside the gene matches: 5. The CDR3 bases are TGCGCCAGCAGCTTGATGAGCGGGAGAGCCTACAATGAGCAGTTCTTC. Residues: CASSLMSGRAYNEQFF.

This sequence joins TRBV20-1 and TRBJ1-2; D is uncertain. V was trimmed by 1 base and J by 9 bases, leaving 6 bases between them. Germline CDR1 is DFQATT and CDR2 is SNEGSKA (reference sequence). This CDR3 region has 10 residues. The CDR3 sequence is CSARAYSYTF. The CDR3 DNA sequence: TGCAGTGCTAGAGCTTATAGCTACACCTTC.

The chain recombines TRBV28 with TRBJ2-7; 10 nucleotides align to TRBD2. Germline CDR1 is MDHEN and CDR2 is SYDVKM. Trimming removed 3 bases from V and 6 bases from J; junction bases left unmatched: 8. The CDR3 totals 15 residues. CDR3 residues: CASSLGLAGVGEQYF. The CDR3 bases are TGTGCCAGCAGTTTGGGCCTAGCGGGGGTGGGCGAGCAGTACTTC.

This clone occurred many times. The chain links TRBV7-6 to TRBJ1-1, with TRBD1 as a possible D gene (5 bases). V lost 2 bases, J lost 5 bases, and 12 bases lay in between. CDR3 length equals 14 residues. The germline CDR1 and CDR2 sequences are SGHVS and FNYEAQ. CDR3 DNA sequence: TGTGCCAGCAGCTTATCCTTCGGGGGGACTGAAGCTTTCTTT. Its protein is CASSLSFGGTEAFF. The full variable domain, in which reference TRBV7-6 and TRBJ1-1 provide the parts outside the CDR3, is GAGVSQSPRYKVTKRGQDVALRCDPISGHVSLYWYRQALGQGPEFLTYFNYEAQQDKSGLPNDRFSAERPEGSISTLTIQRTEQRDSAMYRCASSLSFGGTEAFFGQGTRLTVV.

The chain employs TRBV19 and TRBJ2-5, with TRBD1 matching over 7 bases. Germline values: CDR1 LNHDA, CDR2 SQIVND (reference sequence). The length of the CDR3 is 15 residues. Losses at the gene ends were 3 bases for V and 5 bases for J; bases not matched to a gene: 9. The CDR3 DNA follows: TGTGCCAGTAGTATGAGGGCAGGGGGTGGTGAGACCCAGTACTTC. This sequence encodes CASSMRAGGGETQYF. Combining the CDR3 with reference TRBV19 and TRBJ2-5 gives the whole variable domain DGGITQSPKYLFRKEGQNVTLSCEQNLNHDAMYWYRQDPGQGLRLIYYSQIVNDFQKGDIAEGYSVSREKKESFPLTVTSAQKNPTAFYLCASSMRAGGGETQYFGPGTRLLVL.